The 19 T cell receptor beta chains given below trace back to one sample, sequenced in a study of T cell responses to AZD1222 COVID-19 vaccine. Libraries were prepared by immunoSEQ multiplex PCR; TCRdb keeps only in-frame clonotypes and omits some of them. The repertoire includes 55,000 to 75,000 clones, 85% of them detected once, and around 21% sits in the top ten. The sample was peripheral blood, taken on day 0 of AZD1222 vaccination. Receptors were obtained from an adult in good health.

CDR3 region: CASSYTTGINSPLHF. The CDR3 DNA reads TGTGCCAGCAGTTACACTACAGGGATTAATTCACCCCTCCACTTT. V and J are TRBV6-5 and TRBJ1-6; possible D gene TRBD1, 6 bases. Germline assignment: CDR1 MNHEY and CDR2 SVGAGI. This CDR3 has 15 residues. V lost 2 bases and J lost 6, with 11 bases in between.

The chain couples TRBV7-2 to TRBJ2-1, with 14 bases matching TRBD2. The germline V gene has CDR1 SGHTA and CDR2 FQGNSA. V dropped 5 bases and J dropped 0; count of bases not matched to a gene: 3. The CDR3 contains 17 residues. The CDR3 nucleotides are TGTGCCAGCAGCCGGACTAGCGGGGGGAGCTCCTACAATGAGCAGTTCTTC. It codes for CASSRTSGGSSYNEQFF.

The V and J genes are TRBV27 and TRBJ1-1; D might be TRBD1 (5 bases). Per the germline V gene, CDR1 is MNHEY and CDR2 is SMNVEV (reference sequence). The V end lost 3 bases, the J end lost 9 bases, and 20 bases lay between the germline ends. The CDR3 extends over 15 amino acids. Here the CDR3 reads CASSFGLGTSPKAFF. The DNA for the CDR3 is TGTGCCAGCAGTTTCGGGTTAGGGACTTCACCTAAAGCTTTCTTT.

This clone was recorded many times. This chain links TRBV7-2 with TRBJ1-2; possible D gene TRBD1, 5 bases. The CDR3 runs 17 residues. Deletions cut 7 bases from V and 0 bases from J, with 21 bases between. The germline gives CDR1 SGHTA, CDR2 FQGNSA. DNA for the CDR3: TGTGCCAGCACCCAGGGACGGATACTTTTAGCTAACTATGGCTACACCTTC. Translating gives CASTQGRILLANYGYTF.

The CDR3 reads CASSDYLGPEQYF. The CDR3 DNA reads TGTGCCAGCAGTGATTACCTTGGGCCCGAGCAGTACTTC. V and J are TRBV6-1 and TRBJ2-7, with D uncertain. Per the germline V gene, CDR1 is MNHNS and CDR2 is SASEGT. The V gene lost 3 bases and the J gene lost 6 bases, with 12 bases spanning the gap. The CDR3 loop spans 13 amino acids.

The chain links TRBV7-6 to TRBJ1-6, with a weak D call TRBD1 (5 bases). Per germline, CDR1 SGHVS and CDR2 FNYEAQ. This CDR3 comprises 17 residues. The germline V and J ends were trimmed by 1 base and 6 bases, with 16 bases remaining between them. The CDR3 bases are TGTGCCAGCAGCTTAGGTGGAGGGCCAGGGTCTAATTCACCCCTCCACTTT. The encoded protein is CASSLGGGPGSNSPLHF.

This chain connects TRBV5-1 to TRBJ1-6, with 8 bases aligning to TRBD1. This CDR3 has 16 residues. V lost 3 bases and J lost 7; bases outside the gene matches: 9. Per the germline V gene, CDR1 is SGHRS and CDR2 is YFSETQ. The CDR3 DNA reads TGCGCCAGCAGCTACTCTCCTGGACAGGGAAATTCACCCCTCCACTTT. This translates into CASSYSPGQGNSPLHF.

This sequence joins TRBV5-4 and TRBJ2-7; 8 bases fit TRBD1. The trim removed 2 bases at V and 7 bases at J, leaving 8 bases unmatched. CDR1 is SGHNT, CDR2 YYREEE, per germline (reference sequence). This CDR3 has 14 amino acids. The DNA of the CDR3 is TGTGCCAGCAGCTTCGGCGACAGGGGAGCGGAGCAGTACTTC. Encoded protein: CASSFGDRGAEQYF.

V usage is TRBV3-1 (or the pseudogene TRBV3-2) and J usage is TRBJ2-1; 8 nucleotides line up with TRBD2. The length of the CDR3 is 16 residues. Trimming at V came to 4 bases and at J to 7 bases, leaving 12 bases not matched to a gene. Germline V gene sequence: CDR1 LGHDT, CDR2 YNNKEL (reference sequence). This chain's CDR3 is CASSRLGSGVGNEQFF. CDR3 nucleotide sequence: TGTGCCAGCAGCCGACTGGGTAGCGGGGTAGGAAATGAGCAGTTCTTC.

Here the CDR3 reads CASSLGPDTQYF. CDR3 nucleotides: TGTGCCAGCAGTCTCGGGCCAGATACGCAGTATTTT. The V call is TRBV6-5, the J call TRBJ2-3; D remains unclear. Germline V gene sequence: CDR1 MNHEY, CDR2 SVGAGI. This CDR3 has 12 residues. The V end was cut by 5 bases, the J end by 4 bases, with 7 bases between.

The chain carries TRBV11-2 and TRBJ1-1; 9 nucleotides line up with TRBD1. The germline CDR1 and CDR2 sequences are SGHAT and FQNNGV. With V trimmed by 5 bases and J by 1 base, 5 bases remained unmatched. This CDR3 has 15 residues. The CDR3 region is CASSRTGDPNTEAFF. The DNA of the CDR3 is TGTGCCAGCAGCAGGACAGGGGACCCGAACACTGAAGCTTTCTTT.

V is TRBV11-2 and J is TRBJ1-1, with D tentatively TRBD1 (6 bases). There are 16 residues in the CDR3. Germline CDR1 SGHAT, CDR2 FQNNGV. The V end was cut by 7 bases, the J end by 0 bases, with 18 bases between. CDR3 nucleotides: TGTGCCAGCACCCCCCCTACAGGGTCTCTGAACACTGAAGCTTTCTTT. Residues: CASTPPTGSLNTEAFF.

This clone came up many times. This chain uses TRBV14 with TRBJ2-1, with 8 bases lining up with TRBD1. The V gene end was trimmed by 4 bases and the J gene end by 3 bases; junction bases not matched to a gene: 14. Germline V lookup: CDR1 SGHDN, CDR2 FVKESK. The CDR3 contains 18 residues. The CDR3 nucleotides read TGTGCCAGCAGCCTAAGATCCGGGACAGGAGGGGACTACAATGAGCAGTTCTTC. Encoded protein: CASSLRSGTGGDYNEQFF.

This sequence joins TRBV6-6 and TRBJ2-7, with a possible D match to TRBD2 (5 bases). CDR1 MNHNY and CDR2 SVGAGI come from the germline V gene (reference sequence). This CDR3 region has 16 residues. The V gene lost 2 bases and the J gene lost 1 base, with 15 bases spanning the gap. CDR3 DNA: TGTGCCAGCAGTTACCCTAAGGACTGGAATTCCTACGAGCAGTACTTC. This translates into CASSYPKDWNSYEQYF.

The CDR3 is CASSPGVSNTGELFF. CDR3 bases: TGTGCCAGCAGCCCAGGGGTTTCAAACACCGGGGAGCTGTTTTTT. The chain recombines TRBV6-2 or TRBV6-3 with TRBJ2-2; D is possibly TRBD1 (6 bases). Per germline, CDR1 MNHEY and CDR2 SVGEGT. Trimming shortened V by 6 bases and J by 2 bases, and 13 bases separated the two germline ends. The CDR3 is 15 residues long.

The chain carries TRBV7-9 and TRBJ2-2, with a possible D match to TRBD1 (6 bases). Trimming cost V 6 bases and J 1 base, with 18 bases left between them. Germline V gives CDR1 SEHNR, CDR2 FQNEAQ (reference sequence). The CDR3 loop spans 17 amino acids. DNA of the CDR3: TGTGCCAGCAGACCAACCTACAGGGTAGGGAACACCGGGGAGCTGTTTTTT. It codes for CASRPTYRVGNTGELFF.

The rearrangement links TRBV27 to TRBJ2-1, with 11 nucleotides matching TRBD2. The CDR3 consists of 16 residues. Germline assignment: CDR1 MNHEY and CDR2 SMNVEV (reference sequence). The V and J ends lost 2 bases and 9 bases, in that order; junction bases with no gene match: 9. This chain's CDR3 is CASSLLPGLAGREQFF. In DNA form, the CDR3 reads TGTGCCAGCAGTTTACTCCCAGGACTAGCGGGTCGTGAGCAGTTCTTC.

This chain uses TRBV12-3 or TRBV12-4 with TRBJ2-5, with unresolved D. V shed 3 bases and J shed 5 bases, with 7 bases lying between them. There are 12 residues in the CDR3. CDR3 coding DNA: TGTGCCAGCAGTTTTAGGGTCGAGACCCAGTACTTC. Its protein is CASSFRVETQYF.

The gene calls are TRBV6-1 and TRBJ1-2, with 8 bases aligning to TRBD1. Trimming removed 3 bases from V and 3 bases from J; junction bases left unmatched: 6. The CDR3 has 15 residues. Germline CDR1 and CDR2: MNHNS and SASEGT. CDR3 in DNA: TGTGCCAGCAGTGAGCAGGGGGCGGGTCACTATGGCTACACCTTC. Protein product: CASSEQGAGHYGYTF.